Listed here are 7 T cell receptor beta chains from one sample, sequenced in a study of blood T cell repertoires in COVID-19. TCRdb keeps only in-frame clones here, not all; method: immunoSEQ multiplex PCR. The table includes a few hundred thousand clones, 85% to 90% detected once. Sequencing was carried out using PBMCs or T cells enriched from blood (not recorded which). All receptors derive from a woman in her late teens or twenties who had recovered from COVID-19.

The V gene is TRBV3-1 (or the pseudogene TRBV3-2), the J gene TRBJ1-3, with D hard to call. The CDR3 runs to 13 residues. The germline gives CDR1 LGHDT, CDR2 YNNKEL (reference sequence). V was pared by 1 base and J by 5 bases, with 6 bases between. Written as DNA, the CDR3 is TGTGCCAGCAGCCAAGCCGAGAGAAACACCATATATTTT. As protein: CASSQAERNTIYF.

The chain is built from TRBV9 and TRBJ1-2, with D possibly matching TRBD1 (5 bases). This CDR3 is 12 amino acids long. V dropped 5 bases and J dropped 1 base, with 6 bases sitting between them. CDR1 and CDR2 from the germline V gene are SGDLS and YYNGEE. CDR3 sequence (DNA): TGTGCCAGCAGGGGACTTAACTATGGCTACACCTTC. Translated, it gives CASRGLNYGYTF.

The V gene is TRBV20-1, the J gene TRBJ1-4; unclear D gene. The germline V and J ends were trimmed by 3 bases and 8 bases, with 4 bases remaining between them. There are 10 residues in the CDR3. Germline CDR1 is DFQATT and CDR2 is SNEGSKA (reference sequence). CDR3 loop: CSASQEKLFF. In nucleotides, the CDR3 is TGCAGTGCTAGTCAAGAAAAACTGTTTTTT.

This chain joins TRBV9 and TRBJ2-7, with D perhaps TRBD1 (6 bases). The CDR3 extends over 11 amino acids. The germline V gene encodes CDR1 SGDLS and CDR2 YYNGEE. V lost 4 bases and J 5 bases, leaving 7 bases between the germline ends. The CDR3 DNA follows: TGTGCCAGCAGCTCAGGGGACGAGCAGTACTTC. It specifies CASSSGDEQYF.

V is TRBV20-1 and J is TRBJ2-1; 9 bases match TRBD2. The V gene end was trimmed by 3 bases and the J gene end by 5 bases; junction bases not matched to a gene: 11. The CDR3 is 16 residues long. Germline-derived CDR1 and CDR2 are DFQATT and SNEGSKA (reference sequence). The CDR3 bases are TGCAGTGCTAGTTATGTCCCTAGCGGGGAAGACAATGAGCAGTTCTTC. Translating it yields CSASYVPSGEDNEQFF.

The rearrangement uses TRBV21-1 and TRBJ1-2; TRBD1 is taken as the D call from the table, unchecked against the DNA. TRBV21-1 corresponds to a pseudogene. The CDR3 has 13 amino acids. CDR3 bases: TGTGCCAGCAAAGTTGGACAGCTCTATGGCTACACCTTC. Its translation is CASKVGQLYGYTF.

The chain joins TRBV12-5 to TRBJ1-1; D is unclear. V was clipped by 2 bases and J by 0 bases, with 10 bases between them. From germline, CDR1 is LGHNT and CDR2 FRNRAP. This CDR3 spans 15 amino acids. The CDR3, as DNA: TGTGCTAGTGGTTTGACAACGCGGATGAACACTGAAGCTTTCTTT. It yields the protein CASGLTTRMNTEAFF.